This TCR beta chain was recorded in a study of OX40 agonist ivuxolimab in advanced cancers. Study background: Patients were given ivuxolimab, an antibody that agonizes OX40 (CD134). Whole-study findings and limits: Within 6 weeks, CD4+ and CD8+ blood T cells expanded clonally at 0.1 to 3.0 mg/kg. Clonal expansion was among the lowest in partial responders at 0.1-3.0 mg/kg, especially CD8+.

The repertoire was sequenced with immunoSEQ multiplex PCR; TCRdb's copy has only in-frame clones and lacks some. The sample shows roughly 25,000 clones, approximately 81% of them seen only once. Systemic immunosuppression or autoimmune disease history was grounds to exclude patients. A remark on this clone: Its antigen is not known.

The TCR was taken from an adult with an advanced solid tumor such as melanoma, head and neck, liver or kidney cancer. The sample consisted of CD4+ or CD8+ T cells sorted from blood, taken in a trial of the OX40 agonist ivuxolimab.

Here the CDR3 reads CASSDALRQGFADTQYF. The CDR3 DNA follows: TGTGCCAGCAGCGATGCCCTAAGGCAGGGTTTCGCAGATACGCAGTATTTT. V gene TRBV9 combines with J gene TRBJ2-3; maybe TRBD1 (5 bases). Trimming pared 3 bases from V and 4 bases from J, leaving 21 bases between. Germline V gives CDR1 SGDLS, CDR2 YYNGEE. The CDR3 covers 17 residues.